These T cell receptor beta chains were read from a single sample in a study of OX40 agonist ivuxolimab in advanced cancers. Clones were read by immunoSEQ multiplex PCR, and TCRdb kept only the in-frame ones, dropping some. This table has about 73,000 clones, roughly 80% appearing once. The material sequenced was CD4+ or CD8+ T cells sorted from blood, taken in a trial of the OX40 agonist ivuxolimab. The receptors stem from an adult with an advanced solid tumor such as melanoma, head and neck, liver or kidney cancer. The CDR3 runs from the conserved cysteine through the conserved F or W. D genes are given only for firm matches. Clone size is shown for a subset of rows, as once, few, many or a class of expanded clone.

length	size	V	J	D	DNA	CDR3
16	NA	TRBV6-6	TRBJ1-5	NA	TGTGCCAGCAGTTTATCTACAGGGCTAGGGGATCAGCCCCAGCATTTT	CASSLSTGLGDQPQHF
15	once	TRBV4-2	TRBJ2-2	NA	TGTGCCAGCAGCCAACCCTCGGTTATCGCTGGGGAGCTGTTTTTT	CASSQPSVIAGELFF
16	once	TRBV11-2	TRBJ2-2	TRBD1	TGTGCCAGCAGCCAGGCCGGGACAGGGAAATCCGGGGAGCTGTTTTTT	CASSQAGTGKSGELFF
14	NA	TRBV7-9	TRBJ1-3	NA	TGTGCCAGCACCCCTCGCGGGGCCGGCAACACCATATATTTT	CASTPRGAGNTIYF
15	NA	TRBV25-1	TRBJ2-3	NA	TGTGCCAGCAGTCCCGGGGGGCGGGGGATAGATACGCAGTATTTT	CASSPGGRGIDTQYF
12	NA	TRBV10-3	TRBJ2-5	NA	TGTGCCATTGCGACGGACCAAGAGACCCAGTACTTC	CAIATDQETQYF
13	NA	TRBV30	TRBJ1-1	NA	TGTGCCTGGACGATCAACTTCTGGGAGGGAGCTTTCTTT	CAWTINFWEGAFF
13	NA	TRBV7-2	TRBJ1-6	TRBD1	TGTGCCAGCAGCAGTAGCCGGGACAGCCCCTTCCACTTT	CASSSSRDSPFHF
11	NA	TRBV29-1	TRBJ2-7	NA	TGCAGCGTTGCGTCCGGGCTCGAGCAGTACTTC	CSVASGLEQYF
14	NA	TRBV7-9	TRBJ1-1	NA	TGTGCCAGCAGCTTAGGGGGGCAGGACACTGAAGCTTTCTTT	CASSLGGQDTEAFF
20	NA	TRBV9	TRBJ2-7	NA	TGTGCCAGCAGCCCTAAGAAAGGGGGGGTATCTGGAACTAGCTCCTACGAGCAGTACTTC	CASSPKKGGVSGTSSYEQYF
10	NA	TRBV12-5	TRBJ1-1	NA	TGTGCTAGTGGTTGGCTGACGGGGGGTTTT	CASGWLTGGF
14	once	TRBV11-1	TRBJ2-1	NA	TGTGCCAGCAGCTCCCAGGGTAACTACAATGAGCAGTTCTTC	CASSSQGNYNEQFF
14	NA	TRBV27	TRBJ1-5	NA	TGTGCCAGCAGGCCGGTTTATAGCAATCAGCCCCAGCATTTT	CASRPVYSNQPQHF
16	NA	TRBV7-2	TRBJ2-3	NA	TGTGCCAGCAGCTTTTACGGGACATCTAGCACAGATACGCAGTATTTT	CASSFYGTSSTDTQYF
14	NA	TRBV5-1	TRBJ1-5	NA	TGCGCCAGCAGCCCTACACCAAGCAATCAGCCCCAGCATTTT	CASSPTPSNQPQHF
11	NA	TRBV19	TRBJ2-3	NA	TGTGCCAGTAGTAGTCTAGCAGCGCAGTATTTT	CASSSLAAQYF
15	NA	TRBV19	TRBJ1-5	NA	TGTGCCAGTAGTTCCCGGGACTCTCCATTCTGGCCCCAGCATTTT	CASSSRDSPFWPQHF